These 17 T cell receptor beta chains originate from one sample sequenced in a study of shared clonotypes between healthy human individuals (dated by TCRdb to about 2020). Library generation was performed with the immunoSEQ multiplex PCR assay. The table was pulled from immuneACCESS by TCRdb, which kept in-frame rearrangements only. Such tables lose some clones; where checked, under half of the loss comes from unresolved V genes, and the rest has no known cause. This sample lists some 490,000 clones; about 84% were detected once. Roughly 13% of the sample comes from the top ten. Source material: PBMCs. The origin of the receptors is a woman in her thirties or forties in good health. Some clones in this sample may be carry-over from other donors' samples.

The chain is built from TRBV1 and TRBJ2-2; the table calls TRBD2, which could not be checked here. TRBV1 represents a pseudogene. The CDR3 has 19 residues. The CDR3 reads CTSSPPLAGGIANTGELFF. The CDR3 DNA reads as TGCACCAGCAGCCCTCCCCTAGCGGGAGGGATCGCGAACACCGGGGAGCTGTTTTTT.

CDR3 nucleotide sequence: TGTGCCAGCAGTTTACAGGGAGATACGCAGTATTTT. This codes for CASSLQGDTQYF. The chain links TRBV2 to TRBJ2-3; D perhaps matches TRBD1 (6 bases). Germline V gene sequence: CDR1 SNHLY, CDR2 FYNNEI. CDR3 length equals 12 residues. V gave up 5 bases and J gave up 5 bases, with 8 bases separating them.

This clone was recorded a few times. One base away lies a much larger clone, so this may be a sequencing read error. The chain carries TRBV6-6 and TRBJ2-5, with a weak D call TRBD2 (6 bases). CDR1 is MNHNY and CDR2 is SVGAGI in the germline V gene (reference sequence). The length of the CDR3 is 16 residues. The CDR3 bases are TGTGCCAGCAGTCAAGGGGTGCCGGGACTCCCCTACGAGCAGCACTTC. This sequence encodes CASSQGVPGLPYEQHF.

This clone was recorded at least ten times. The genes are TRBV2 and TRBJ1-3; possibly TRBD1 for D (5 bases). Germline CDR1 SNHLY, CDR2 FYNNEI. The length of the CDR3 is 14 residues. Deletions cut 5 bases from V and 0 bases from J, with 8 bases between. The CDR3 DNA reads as TGTGCCAGCAGTTGGGACTACTCTGGAAACACCATATATTTT. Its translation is CASSWDYSGNTIYF.

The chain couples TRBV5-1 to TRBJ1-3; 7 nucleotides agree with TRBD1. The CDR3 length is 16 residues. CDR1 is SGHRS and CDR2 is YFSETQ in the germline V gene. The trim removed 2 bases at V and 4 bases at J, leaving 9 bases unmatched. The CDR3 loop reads CASSLGGQAIGNTIYF. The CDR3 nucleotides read TGCGCCAGCAGCTTAGGCGGACAGGCCATAGGAAACACCATATATTTT.

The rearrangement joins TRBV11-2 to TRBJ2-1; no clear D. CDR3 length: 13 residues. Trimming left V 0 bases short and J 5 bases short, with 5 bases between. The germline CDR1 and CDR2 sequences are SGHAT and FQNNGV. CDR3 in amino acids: CASSLDSNNEQFF. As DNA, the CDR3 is TGTGCCAGCAGCTTAGACAGCAACAATGAGCAGTTCTTC.

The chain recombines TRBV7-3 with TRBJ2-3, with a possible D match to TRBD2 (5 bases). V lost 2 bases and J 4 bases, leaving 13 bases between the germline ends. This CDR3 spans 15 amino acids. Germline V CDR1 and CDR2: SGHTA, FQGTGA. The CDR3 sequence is CASSLLASLADTQYF. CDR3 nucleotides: TGTGCCAGCAGCTTACTGGCTAGCTTGGCAGATACGCAGTATTTT. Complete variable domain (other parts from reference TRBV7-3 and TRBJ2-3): GAGVSQTPSNKVTEKGKYVELRCDPISGHTALYWYRQSLGQGPEFLIYFQGTGAADDSGLPNDRFFAVRPEGSVSTLKIQRTERGDSAVYLCASSLLASLADTQYFGPGTRLTVL.

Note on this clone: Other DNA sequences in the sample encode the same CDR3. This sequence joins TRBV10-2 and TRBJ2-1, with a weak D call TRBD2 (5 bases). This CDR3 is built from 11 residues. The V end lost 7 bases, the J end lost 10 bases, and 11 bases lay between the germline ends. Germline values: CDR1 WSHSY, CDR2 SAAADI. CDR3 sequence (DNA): TGCGCCAGCACAGGCGGGTCGGAGCAGTTCTTC. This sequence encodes CASTGGSEQFF.

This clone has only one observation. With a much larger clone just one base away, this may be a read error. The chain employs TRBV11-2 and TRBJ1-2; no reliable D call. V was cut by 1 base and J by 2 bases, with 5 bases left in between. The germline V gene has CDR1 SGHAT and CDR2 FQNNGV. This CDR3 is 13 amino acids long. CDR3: CASSLGRNYGYTF. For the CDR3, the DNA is TGTGCCAGCAGCTTAGGACGGAACTATGGCTACACCTTC.

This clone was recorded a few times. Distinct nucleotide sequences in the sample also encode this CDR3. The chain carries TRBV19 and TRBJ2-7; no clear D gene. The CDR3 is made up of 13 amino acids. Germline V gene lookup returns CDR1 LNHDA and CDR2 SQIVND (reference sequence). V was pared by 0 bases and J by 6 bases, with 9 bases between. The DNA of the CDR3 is TGTGCCAGTAGTATAGATCGCGCTACCGAGCAGTACTTC. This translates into CASSIDRATEQYF.

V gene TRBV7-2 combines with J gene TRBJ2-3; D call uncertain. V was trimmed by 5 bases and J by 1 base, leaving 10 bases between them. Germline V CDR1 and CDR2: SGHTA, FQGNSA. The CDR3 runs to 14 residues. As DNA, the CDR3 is TGTGCCAGCAGCCCCCTACAGCGCACAGATACGCAGTATTTT. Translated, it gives CASSPLQRTDTQYF.

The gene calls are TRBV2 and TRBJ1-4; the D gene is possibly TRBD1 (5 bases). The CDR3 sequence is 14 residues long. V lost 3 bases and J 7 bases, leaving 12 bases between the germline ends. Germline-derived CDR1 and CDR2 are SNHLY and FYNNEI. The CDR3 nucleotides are TGTGCCAGCAGTGACGGGGGGTGGTCTGAAAAACTGTTTTTT. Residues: CASSDGGWSEKLFF.

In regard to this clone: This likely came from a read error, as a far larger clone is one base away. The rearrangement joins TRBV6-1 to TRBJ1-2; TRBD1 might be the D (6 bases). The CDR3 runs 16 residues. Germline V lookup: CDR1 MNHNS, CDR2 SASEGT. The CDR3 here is CASSAEDDRPGYGYAF. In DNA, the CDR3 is TGTGCCAGCAGTGCCGAAGACGACAGGCCAGGCTATGGCTACGCCTTC.

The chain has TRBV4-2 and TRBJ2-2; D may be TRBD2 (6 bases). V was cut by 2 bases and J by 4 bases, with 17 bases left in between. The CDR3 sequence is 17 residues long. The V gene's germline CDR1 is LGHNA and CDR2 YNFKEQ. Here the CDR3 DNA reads TGTGCCAGCAGCCAATGGATCACGGGAGACGGCACCGGGGAGCTGTTTTTT. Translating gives CASSQWITGDGTGELFF.

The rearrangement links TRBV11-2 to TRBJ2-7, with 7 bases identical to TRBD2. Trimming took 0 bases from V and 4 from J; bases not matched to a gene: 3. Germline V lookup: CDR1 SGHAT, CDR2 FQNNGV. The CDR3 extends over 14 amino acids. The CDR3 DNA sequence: TGTGCCAGCAGCTTAGACGGGGGGAATTACGAGCAGTACTTC. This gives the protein CASSLDGGNYEQYF.

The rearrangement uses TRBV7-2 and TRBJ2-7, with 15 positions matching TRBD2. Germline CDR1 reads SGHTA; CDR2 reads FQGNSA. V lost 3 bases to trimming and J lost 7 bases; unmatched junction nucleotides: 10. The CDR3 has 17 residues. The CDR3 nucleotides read TGTGCCAGCAGCTTGGAACCAGGACTAGCGGGAGGGAGGGAGCAGTACTTC. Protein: CASSLEPGLAGGREQYF.

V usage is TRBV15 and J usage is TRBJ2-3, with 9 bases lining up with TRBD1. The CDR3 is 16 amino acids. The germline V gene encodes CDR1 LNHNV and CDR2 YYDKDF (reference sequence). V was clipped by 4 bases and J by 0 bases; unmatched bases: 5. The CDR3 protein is CATSTRDRASTDTQYF. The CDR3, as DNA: TGTGCCACCAGCACCAGGGACAGGGCAAGCACAGATACGCAGTATTTT.